Listed below are T cell receptor beta chains from one sample, sequenced in a study of blood T cell repertoires in COVID-19. TCRdb keeps only in-frame clones here, not all; method: immunoSEQ multiplex PCR. The sample holds 200,000 to 250,000 clones; just over 85% are singletons and the top ten take more than 1.4%. The specimen was peripheral blood. The origin of the receptors is a man aged 18 to 35 with active or convalescent COVID-19. CDR3s include the opening cysteine and the closing phenylalanine or tryptophan. Fields, in order: J gene, D gene, clone size, V gene, CDR3 DNA, CDR3 protein. The D gene is left open where the match is weak. Clone size is stated in some rows and not others, as once, few, many or a class when expanded.

TRBJ2-3 | . | . | TRBV12-3/TRBV12-4 | TGTGCCAGCACCTCAGGAGATACGCAGTATTTT | CASTSGDTQYF
TRBJ2-7 | TRBD2 | . | TRBV4-2 | TGTGCCAGCAGCCAAGATGGAAATAGCGGGAGGGCCGAGCAGTACTTC | CASSQDGNSGRAEQYF
TRBJ1-3 | . | . | TRBV5-4 | TGTGCCAGCAGCTTCGGTGTCAGGGGAGAAGTTGGAAACACCATATATTTT | CASSFGVRGEVGNTIYF
TRBJ2-5 | TRBD2 | . | TRBV5-6 | TGTGCCAGCACCGGGAGGGGGGGAAGCGGAGAGACCCAGTACTTC | CASTGRGGSGETQYF
TRBJ2-6 | . | . | TRBV5-4 | TGTGCCAGCAGCTCGAAGAGCTCTGGGGCCAACGTCCTGACTTTC | CASSSKSSGANVLTF
TRBJ2-7 | TRBD2 | . | TRBV27 | TGTGCCAGCAGTTTATCAGCTAGCGGCTACGAGCAGTACTTC | CASSLSASGYEQYF
TRBJ2-7 | TRBD2 | . | TRBV10-3 | TGTGCCATCAGTGGAGCTAGCGGGGCCAACTACGAGCAGTACTTC | CAISGASGANYEQYF
TRBJ1-1 | TRBD1 | . | TRBV2 | TGTGCCAGCACCCTCCTCCTGACAGGGGATGGAGGTCTAGTAGGGGTGAACACTGAAGCTTTCTTT | CASTLLLTGDGGLVGVNTEAFF
TRBJ1-2 | . | . | TRBV4-3 | TGCGCCAGCAGCCAAGATCAGCGACCGTATGGCTACACCTTC | CASSQDQRPYGYTF
TRBJ2-1 | TRBD2 | . | TRBV19 | TGTGCCAGTAGTATAGATCTTTTCAGCGGGATAGGTGAGCAGTTCTTC | CASSIDLFSGIGEQFF
TRBJ2-7 | . | . | TRBV7-8 | TGTGCCAGCAGCCTGAGGACCTACGAGCAGTACTTC | CASSLRTYEQYF
TRBJ1-5 | . | . | TRBV12-3/TRBV12-4 | TGTGCCAGCAGTTGGGAGGGGCAGCCCCAGCATTTT | CASSWEGQPQHF
TRBJ1-1 | . | . | TRBV15 | TGTGCCACCAGCAGAGGTAACAGGCGGAACACTGAAGCTTTCTTT | CATSRGNRRNTEAFF
TRBJ2-7 | . | . | TRBV18 | TGTGCCAGCTCAAGTTCAGGTCAGATCAAGCAGTACTTC | CASSSSGQIKQYF
TRBJ1-6 | TRBD1 | once | TRBV5-4 | TGTGCCAGCAGCTTGACTCTAACGGCGACAGGGGGTTCACCCCTCCACTTT | CASSLTLTATGGSPLHF
TRBJ2-3 | . | . | TRBV30 | TGTGCCTGGAGCAGACTAGGCGGAACAGATACGCAGTATTTT | CAWSRLGGTDTQYF
TRBJ2-3 | TRBD2 | once | TRBV19 | TGTGCCAGTAGTTCGTATGCGGGGGGAGGCACAGATACGCAGTATTTT | CASSSYAGGGTDTQYF
TRBJ2-3 | TRBD2 | . | TRBV9 | TGTGCCAGCACGCGGACTAGCGGGAGGTCCACAGATACGCAGTATTTT | CASTRTSGRSTDTQYF
TRBJ1-6 | TRBD1 | . | TRBV2 | TGTGCCAGCAGCGGTCATACTGGACAGGGGGCTACCCTCCACTTT | CASSGHTGQGATLHF
TRBJ1-1 | TRBD1 | . | TRBV28 | TGTGCCAGCAGCAGGGGGCTATCTGAAGCTTTCTTT | CASSRGLSEAFF
TRBJ2-1 | TRBD2 | . | TRBV30 | TGTGCCTGGAGTGGGGCTAGCGGGAGTGGTGAGCAGTTCTTC | CAWSGASGSGEQFF
TRBJ1-5 | . | . | TRBV28 | TGTGCCAGCAATGGGGCAGGCCTCGGCAATCAGCCCCAGCATTTT | CASNGAGLGNQPQHF
TRBJ2-5 | TRBD2 | . | TRBV5-1 | TGCGCCAGCACAAGGACTAGCGCGGACCAAGAGACCCAGTACTTC | CASTRTSADQETQYF
TRBJ2-7 | TRBD2 | few | TRBV7-9 | TGTGCCACCACAGGGGGGACTAGCGGGTACGAGCAGTACTTC | CATTGGTSGYEQYF
TRBJ2-7 | . | . | TRBV11-1 | TGTGCCAGCAGCTTACTAGGACAGAGCTCCTACGAGCAGTACTTC | CASSLLGQSSYEQYF
TRBJ2-5 | TRBD1 | . | TRBV10-2 | TGCGCCAGCAGAACCGGGACAGGGGGTCCGGGGACCCAGTACTTC | CASRTGTGGPGTQYF
TRBJ2-1 | . | few | TRBV4-2 | TGTGCCAGCAGCCAAGATCTGGGCCGAAACAATGAGCAGTTCTTC | CASSQDLGRNNEQFF
TRBJ2-7 | . | . | TRBV19 | TGTGCCAGTAGGGCACCCGGGACTCTCGATCCCTACGAGCAGTACTTC | CASRAPGTLDPYEQYF
TRBJ2-7 | . | . | TRBV6-5 | TGTGCCAGCACACAGGACAGAGCCTACGAGCAGTACTTC | CASTQDRAYEQYF
TRBJ1-3 | . | once | TRBV25-1 | TGTGCCAGCAGTGAGGGGGGTTCTTCTGGAAACACCATATATTTT | CASSEGGSSGNTIYF
TRBJ1-5 | . | few | TRBV19 | TGTGCCAGTAGTATTTGGGGGGTGGGGCAGCCCCAGCATTTT | CASSIWGVGQPQHF
TRBJ1-1 | . | . | TRBV5-5 | TGTGCCAGCAGCTTAACAGGGTCCGCCGCTGAAGCTTTCTTT | CASSLTGSAAEAFF
TRBJ2-2 | . | . | TRBV3-1/TRBV3-2 | TGTGCCAGCAGCCATCCGGGACTGATCACCGGGGAGCTGTTTTTT | CASSHPGLITGELFF
TRBJ2-7 | . | . | TRBV7-9 | TGTGCCAGCAGCTTAGTAGCAGATTCCTACGAGCAGTACTTC | CASSLVADSYEQYF
TRBJ2-5 | . | . | TRBV15 | TGTGCCACCAGCAGAGGGAAGGGGGGGGCGGTAGAGACCCAGTACTTC | CATSRGKGGAVETQYF
TRBJ2-1 | TRBD2 | . | TRBV6-2/TRBV6-3 | TGTGCCAGCAGTTACAGAGGGGCCCCGGGACTAGCGGGAGGGCCACATGAGCAGTTCTTC | CASSYRGAPGLAGGPHEQFF
TRBJ2-1 | TRBD2 | . | TRBV29-1 | TGCAGCACCTTGCAGCGGGAAGGTTTGGATGAGCAGTTCTTC | CSTLQREGLDEQFF
TRBJ1-5 | TRBD1 | . | TRBV27 | TGTGCCAGCAGTCCGAAGGGACAGGGGAGCAATCAGCCCCAGCATTTT | CASSPKGQGSNQPQHF
TRBJ2-7 | TRBD2 | . | TRBV7-9 | TGTGCCAGCAGCTCCAATAGCGGGAGTGGGACCTACGAGCAGTACTTC | CASSSNSGSGTYEQYF
TRBJ1-2 | TRBD1 | once | TRBV6-5 | TGTGCCAGCAGCTCGGGACAGGGTGATGGCTACACCTTC | CASSSGQGDGYTF
TRBJ2-5 | . | . | TRBV6-5 | TGTGCCACCATCCGGGTGGGCCAAGAGACCCAGTACTTC | CATIRVGQETQYF
TRBJ2-1 | TRBD1 | . | TRBV28 | TGTGCCAGCAGGGCCGGGACAGGGGCTCCCTCCTACAATGAGCAGTTCTTC | CASRAGTGAPSYNEQFF
TRBJ1-5 | . | . | TRBV24-1 | TGTGCCACCAGTGATTTACGGGGAAGGTTGCAGCCCCAGCATTTT | CATSDLRGRLQPQHF
TRBJ2-2 | TRBD1 | . | TRBV11-1 | TGTGCCAGCAGCTTTCCGGGACAGGGGAACACCGGGGAGCTGTTTTTT | CASSFPGQGNTGELFF
TRBJ2-7 | TRBD1 | . | TRBV11-2 | TGTGCCAGCAGCTTCGGGACAGGGGGCAGTGAGCAGTACTTC | CASSFGTGGSEQYF
TRBJ1-1 | . | once | TRBV3-1/TRBV3-2 | TGTGCCAGCAGGGCCTCAGACAGGCTGAACACTGAAGCTTTCTTT | CASRASDRLNTEAFF
TRBJ2-7 | TRBD2 | . | TRBV11-2 | TGTGCCAGTCTGATAGCGGGATCTTACGAGCAGTACTTC | CASLIAGSYEQYF
TRBJ2-4 | TRBD1 | . | TRBV19 | TGTGCCAGTAGCAAACAGGGGCCATCCGCAACAATTCAGTACTTC | CASSKQGPSATIQYF
TRBJ1-2 | . | . | TRBV28 | TGTGCCAGCCATTATCGTTCAGGGTCGGGCTACACCTTC | CASHYRSGSGYTF
TRBJ2-1 | . | once | TRBV20-1 | TGCAGTGCTACCACGGGAGACTCACGGTTCTTC | CSATTGDSRFF
TRBJ2-3 | . | once | TRBV29-1 | TGCAGCGCGGACAGTTCTTCGGCTGTGCAGTATTTT | CSADSSSAVQYF